The 8 T cell receptor beta chains below were found in one sample sequenced in a study of blood T cells in healthy people across ages. Primers used in a second PCR of roughly 6 to 12 cycles were a sample-barcoded 5' primer and a J-beta primer mix. TCRdb reanalysed the 5' RACE reads using MiXCR and keeps one entry per CDR3 protein. The sample includes roughly 680,000 distinct CDR3 sequences, about 50% of them seen just once. Sequencing was done on a sample of blood. The source of these receptors is a woman of 80 years or more in good health.

Many counts were recorded for this clonotype. The chain links TRBV7-6 to TRBJ1-2; tentative D call: TRBD1 (5 bases). Germline lookup yields CDR1 SGHVS and CDR2 FNYEAQ. Trimming removed 7 bases from V and 4 bases from J, with 22 bases in between. The CDR3 is 16 residues long. CDR3 residues: CASISAPGLGGYGYTF. CDR3 coding DNA: TGTGCCAGCATCTCAGCTCCCGGCCTTGGGGGCTATGGCTACACCTTC.

This clonotype was seen at least ten times. The CDR3 sequence is CSVGSGAGELFF. The CDR3 DNA reads TGCAGCGTGGGGTCCGGCGCCGGGGAGCTGTTTTTT. The chain links TRBV29-1 to TRBJ2-2, with D uncertain. Germline CDR1 SQVTM, CDR2 ANQGSEA. The CDR3 extends over 12 amino acids. Trimming removed 6 bases from V and 6 bases from J, with 11 bases in between.

The chain recombines TRBV12-3 or TRBV12-4 with TRBJ2-2; 9 nucleotides agree with TRBD1. V lost 7 bases and J lost 5; bases outside the gene matches: 11. The CDR3 spans 16 residues. The CDR3: CASTFGTGRGTGELFF. The DNA of the CDR3 is TGTGCCAGCACGTTCGGGACAGGGCGAGGGACCGGGGAGCTGTTTTTT.

The chain joins TRBV20-1 to TRBJ2-7, with 7 bases aligning to TRBD2. Per germline, CDR1 DFQATT and CDR2 SNEGSKA (reference sequence). Unmatched junction bases numbered 7, after V lost 2 bases and J lost 3 bases. The CDR3 runs 14 residues. CDR3 sequence reads: CSARHSGRRYEQYF. The CDR3, as DNA: TGCAGTGCTAGACATAGCGGGCGACGCTACGAGCAGTACTTC.

This clonotype was seen many times. The chain recombines TRBV29-1 with TRBJ2-7; D remains ambiguous. The CDR3 has 15 amino acids. Germline-derived CDR1 and CDR2 are SQVTM and ANQGSEA. V lost 5 bases to trimming and J lost 4 bases, with 21 bases between them. In DNA, the CDR3 is TGCAGCGTTCGGACCTTACCGGGCCAGTCATACGAGCAGTACTTC. Translated: CSVRTLPGQSYEQYF.

This chain connects TRBV27 to TRBJ1-4; 10 nucleotides line up with TRBD1. J gave up 8 bases and V 6 bases, and 9 bases lay outside the gene matches. Looked up from germline, CDR1 is MNHEY and CDR2 is SMNVEV (reference sequence). CDR3 length equals 15 residues. CDR3 protein: CASRATGTGVEKLFF. The CDR3 DNA is TGTGCCAGCAGAGCAACCGGGACAGGGGTCGAAAAACTGTTTTTT.

Note on this clonotype: The junction differs from germline at one of its ends, possibly a read error. The V and J genes are TRBV15 and TRBJ2-1; no reliable D call. The germline V gene encodes CDR1 LNHNV and CDR2 YYDKDF (reference sequence). The CDR3 length is 15 residues. CDR3 in DNA: TGTGCCACCAGCACCCGACCGAGCTCCCACAATGAGCAGTTCTTC. Encoded protein: CATSTRPSSHNEQFF. The full variable domain, its missing parts supplied by reference TRBV15 and TRBJ2-1, is DAMVIQNPRYQVTQFGKPVTLSCSQTLNHNVMYWYQQKSSQAPKLLFHYYDKDFNNEADTPDNFQSRRPNTSFCFLDIRSPGLGDTAMYLCATSTRPSSHNEQFFGPGTRLTVL.

Ten or more counts support this clonotype. This chain connects TRBV12-3 or TRBV12-4 to TRBJ2-7; no clear D. The CDR3 sequence is 12 residues long. V was pared by 6 bases and J by 2 bases, with 8 bases between. The CDR3 loop reads CASSFGAYEQYF. The CDR3 DNA sequence: TGTGCCAGCAGCTTTGGGGCCTACGAGCAGTACTTC.